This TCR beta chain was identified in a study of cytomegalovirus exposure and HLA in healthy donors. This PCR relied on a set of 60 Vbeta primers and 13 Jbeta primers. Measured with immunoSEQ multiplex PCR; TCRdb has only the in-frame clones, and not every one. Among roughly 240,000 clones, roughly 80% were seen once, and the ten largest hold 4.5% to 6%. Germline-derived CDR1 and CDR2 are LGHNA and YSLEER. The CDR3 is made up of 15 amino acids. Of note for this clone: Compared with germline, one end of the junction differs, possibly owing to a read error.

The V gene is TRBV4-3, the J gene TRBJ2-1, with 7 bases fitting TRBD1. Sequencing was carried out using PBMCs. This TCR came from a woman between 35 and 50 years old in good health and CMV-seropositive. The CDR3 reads CASSLGQPRYDEQFF. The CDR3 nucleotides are TGCGCCAGCAGCCTGGGACAGCCCCGCTACGATGAGCAGTTCTTC.